This TCR beta chain was identified in a study of shared clonotypes between healthy human individuals. Profiling relied on immunoSEQ multiplex PCR, and the TCRdb table lists in-frame clones only, not all of them. In the table there are roughly 700,000 clones, approximately 74% of which are singletons. This CDR3 comprises 15 residues. V gave up 4 bases and J gave up 3 bases; unmatched junction bases: 7. The germline gives CDR1 SGHDT, CDR2 YYEEEE. This chain uses TRBV5-6 with TRBJ2-1, with 7 bases identical to TRBD2. Sequencing was done on a sample of memory CD4+ T cells sorted from blood. Subset described: CD45RA-negative fraction. The receptor comes from a woman aged 25 to 39 in good health. CDR3 in amino acids: CASSRSAGIYNEQFF. The CDR3 nucleotides are TGTGCCAGCAGCCGATCAGCGGGAATCTACAATGAGCAGTTCTTC.